The T cell receptor (beta chain) described here comes from a study of PD-L1 blockade in urothelial cancer. About the research overall: The study started patients on atezolizumab around 2014, giving 1,200 mg intravenously every 3 weeks.

V lost 3 bases, J lost 4 bases, and 8 bases lay in between. Germline-derived CDR1 and CDR2 are SGHNT and YYREEE (reference sequence). CDR3 length: 12 residues. As to time point: pretreatment peripheral blood. Profiling relied on immunoSEQ multiplex PCR, and the TCRdb table lists in-frame clones only, not all of them. The table shows more than 35,000 clones, with just under 85% occurring only once. The source is a man older than 75 with urothelial cancer. The rearrangement uses TRBV5-4 and TRBJ2-7; D is perhaps TRBD2 (6 bases). Here the sequenced sample was PBMCs, taken around atezolizumab (anti-PD-L1) treatment. The CDR3 region has the DNA TGTGCCAGCAGCTGGGGGGAGTACGAGCAGTACTTC. This codes for CASSWGEYEQYF.